Below are 4 T cell receptor beta chains sequenced from a single sample in a study of radiotherapy plus CTLA-4 blockade in lung cancer. The data were produced by immunoSEQ multiplex PCR, yet TCRdb's version contains in-frame clones alone and is incomplete. Here the sample spans about 95,000 clones, 80% to 85% being singletons. This specimen was peripheral blood, taken from a patient treated with radiotherapy plus ipilimumab. These receptors all stem from a human donor with non-small cell lung cancer who had a partial response to radiotherapy plus ipilimumab.

This chain connects TRBV6-5 to TRBJ2-2; 10 bases are shared with TRBD2. This CDR3 has 15 amino acids. Trimming took 6 bases from V and 6 from J; bases not matched to a gene: 7. Germline loops: CDR1 MNHEY, CDR2 SVGAGI. Here the CDR3 reads CASSRVAGGPGELFF. The CDR3, as DNA: TGTGCCAGCAGCCGGGTAGCGGGAGGTCCCGGGGAGCTGTTTTTT.

The count of this clone is one. V and J are TRBV30 and TRBJ1-3; D may be TRBD1 (6 bases). CDR3 length equals 14 residues. The V gene's germline CDR1 is GTSNPN and CDR2 SVGIG (reference sequence). V was pared by 5 bases and J by 4 bases, with 15 bases between. Here the CDR3 reads CAWETRGYGNTIYF. The CDR3 region has the DNA TGTGCCTGGGAGACCAGGGGTTACGGAAACACCATATATTTT.

This clone was observed a few times. This chain links TRBV5-6 with TRBJ2-1, with 12 bases that match TRBD2. The CDR3 extends over 16 amino acids. Germline V gene sequence: CDR1 SGHDT, CDR2 YYEEEE. Germline trimming cut 4 bases from V and 11 bases from J; bases unmatched to any gene: 13. The CDR3 here is CASSLPTSGRYQKQFF. The DNA for the CDR3 is TGTGCCAGCAGCCTACCCACTAGCGGGAGGTATCAAAAGCAGTTCTTC.

The chain carries TRBV7-2 and TRBJ2-1; 10 bases align to TRBD2. Germline CDR1 SGHTA, CDR2 FQGNSA. The CDR3 runs 16 residues. Trimming at V came to 2 bases and at J to 10 bases, leaving 11 bases not matched to a gene. The CDR3 sequence: CASSLNALAGVGEQFF. The CDR3 bases are TGTGCCAGCAGCTTAAATGCGCTAGCGGGAGTTGGAGAGCAGTTCTTC.